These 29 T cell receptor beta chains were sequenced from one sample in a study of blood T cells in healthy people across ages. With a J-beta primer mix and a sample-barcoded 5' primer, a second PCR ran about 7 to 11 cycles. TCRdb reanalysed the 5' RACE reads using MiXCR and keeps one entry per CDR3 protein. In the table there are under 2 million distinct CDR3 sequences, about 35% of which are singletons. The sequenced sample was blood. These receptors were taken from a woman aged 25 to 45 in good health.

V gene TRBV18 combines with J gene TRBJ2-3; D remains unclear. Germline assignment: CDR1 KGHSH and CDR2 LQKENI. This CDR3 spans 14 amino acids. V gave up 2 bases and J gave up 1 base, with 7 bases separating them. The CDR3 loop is CASSPFLGTDTQYF. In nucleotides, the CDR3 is TGTGCCAGCTCACCATTTCTCGGCACAGATACGCAGTATTTT.

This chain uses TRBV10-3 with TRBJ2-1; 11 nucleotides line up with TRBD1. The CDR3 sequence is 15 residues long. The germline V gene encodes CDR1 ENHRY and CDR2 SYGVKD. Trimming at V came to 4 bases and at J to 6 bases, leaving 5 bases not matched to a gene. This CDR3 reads CAISVGQGASNEQFF. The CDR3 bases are TGTGCCATCAGTGTCGGACAGGGGGCTAGCAATGAGCAGTTCTTC.

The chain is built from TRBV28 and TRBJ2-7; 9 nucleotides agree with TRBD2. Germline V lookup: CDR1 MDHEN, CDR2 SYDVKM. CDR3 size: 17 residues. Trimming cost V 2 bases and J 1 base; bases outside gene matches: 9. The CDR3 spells CASSLRLAGILSYEQYF. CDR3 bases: TGTGCCAGCAGTTTACGCCTAGCGGGAATCCTATCCTACGAGCAGTACTTC. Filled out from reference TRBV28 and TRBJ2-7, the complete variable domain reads DVKVTQSSRYLVKRTGEKVFLECVQDMDHENMFWYRQDPGLGLRLIYFSYDVKMKEKGDIPEGYSVSREKKERFSLILESASTNQTSMYLCASSLRLAGILSYEQYFGPGTRLTVT.

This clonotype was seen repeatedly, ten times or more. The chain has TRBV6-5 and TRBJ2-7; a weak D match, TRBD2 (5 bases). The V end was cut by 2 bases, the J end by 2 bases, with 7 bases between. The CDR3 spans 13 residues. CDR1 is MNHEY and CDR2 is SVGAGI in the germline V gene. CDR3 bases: TGTGCCAGCAGTTACCCGGGGACCTACGAGCAGTACTTC. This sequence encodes CASSYPGTYEQYF.

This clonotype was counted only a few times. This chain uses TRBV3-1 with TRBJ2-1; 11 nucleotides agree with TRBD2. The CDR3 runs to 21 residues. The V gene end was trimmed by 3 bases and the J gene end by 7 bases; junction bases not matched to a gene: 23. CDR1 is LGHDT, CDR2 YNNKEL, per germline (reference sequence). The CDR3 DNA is TGTGCCAGCAGCCACGGACAGCTCCCGAACCCACTAGCGGGAGTGTTGAATGAGCAGTTCTTC. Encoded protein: CASSHGQLPNPLAGVLNEQFF.

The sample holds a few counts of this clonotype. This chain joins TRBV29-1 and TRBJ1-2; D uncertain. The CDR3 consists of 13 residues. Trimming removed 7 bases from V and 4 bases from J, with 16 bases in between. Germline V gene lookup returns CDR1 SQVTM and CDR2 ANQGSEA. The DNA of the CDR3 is TGCAGCGCCGGGTCCCCGAATGGCTATGGCTACACCTTC. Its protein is CSAGSPNGYGYTF. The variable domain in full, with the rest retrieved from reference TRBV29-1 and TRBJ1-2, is SAVISQKPSRDICQRGTSLTIQCQVDSQVTMMFWYRQQPGQSLTLIATANQGSEATYESGFVIDKFPISRPNLTFSTLTVSNMSPEDSSIYLCSAGSPNGYGYTFGSGTRLTVV.

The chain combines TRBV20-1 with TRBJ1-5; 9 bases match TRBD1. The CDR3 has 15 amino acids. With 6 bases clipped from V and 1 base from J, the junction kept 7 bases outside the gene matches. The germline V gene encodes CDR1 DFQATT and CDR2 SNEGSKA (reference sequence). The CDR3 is CSARTGVLSNQPQHF. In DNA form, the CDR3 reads TGCAGTGCCCGGACAGGGGTCTTAAGCAATCAGCCCCAGCATTTT.

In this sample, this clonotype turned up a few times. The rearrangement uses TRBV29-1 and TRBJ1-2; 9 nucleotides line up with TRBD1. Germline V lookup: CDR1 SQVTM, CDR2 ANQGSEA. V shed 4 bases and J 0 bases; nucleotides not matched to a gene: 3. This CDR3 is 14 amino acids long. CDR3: CSVGTGASNYGYTF. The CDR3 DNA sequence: TGCAGCGTTGGGACAGGGGCTTCTAACTATGGCTACACCTTC.

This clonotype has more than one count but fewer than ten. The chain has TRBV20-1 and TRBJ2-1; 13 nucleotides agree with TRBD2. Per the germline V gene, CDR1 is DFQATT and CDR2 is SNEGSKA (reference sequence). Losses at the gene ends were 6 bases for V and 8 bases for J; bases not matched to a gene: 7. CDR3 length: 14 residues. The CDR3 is CSAPTSGGVHEQFF. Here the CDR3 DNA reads TGCAGTGCACCTACTAGCGGGGGGGTGCATGAGCAGTTCTTC.

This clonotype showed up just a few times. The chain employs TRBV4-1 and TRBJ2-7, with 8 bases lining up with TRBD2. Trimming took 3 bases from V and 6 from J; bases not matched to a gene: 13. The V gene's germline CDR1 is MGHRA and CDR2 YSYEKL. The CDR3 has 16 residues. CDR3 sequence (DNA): TGCGCCAGCAGCCAGACCCCGGGACTAGATATTGGCGAGCAGTACTTC. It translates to CASSQTPGLDIGEQYF.

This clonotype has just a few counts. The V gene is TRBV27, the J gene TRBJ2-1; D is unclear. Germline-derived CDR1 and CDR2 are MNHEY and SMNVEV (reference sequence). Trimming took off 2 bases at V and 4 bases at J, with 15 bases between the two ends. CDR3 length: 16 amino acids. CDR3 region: CASSLLGTDEYNEQFF. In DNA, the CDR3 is TGTGCCAGCAGTTTACTTGGAACAGATGAATACAATGAGCAGTTCTTC.

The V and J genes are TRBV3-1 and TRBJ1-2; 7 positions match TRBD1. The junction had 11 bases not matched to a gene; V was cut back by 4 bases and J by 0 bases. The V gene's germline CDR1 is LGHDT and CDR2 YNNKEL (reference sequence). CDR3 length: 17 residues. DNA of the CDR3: TGTGCCAGCAGCCCCCGCCCAGGGGGTTTGTCTAACTATGGCTACACCTTC. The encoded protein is CASSPRPGGLSNYGYTF.

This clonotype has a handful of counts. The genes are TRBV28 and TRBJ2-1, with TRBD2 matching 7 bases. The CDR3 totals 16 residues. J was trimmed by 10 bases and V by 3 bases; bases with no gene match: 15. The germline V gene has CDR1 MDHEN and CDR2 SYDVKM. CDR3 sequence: CASSFSGRGTKGEQFF. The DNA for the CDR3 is TGTGCCAGCAGTTTTTCTGGGAGAGGGACTAAAGGGGAGCAGTTCTTC.

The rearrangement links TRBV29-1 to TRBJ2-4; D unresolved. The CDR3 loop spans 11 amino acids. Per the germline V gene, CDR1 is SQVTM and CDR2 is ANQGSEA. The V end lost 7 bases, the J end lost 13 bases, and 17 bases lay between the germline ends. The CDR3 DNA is TGCAGCGCTGGCCTCCAGAAAGAGCAGTACTTC. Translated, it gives CSAGLQKEQYF.

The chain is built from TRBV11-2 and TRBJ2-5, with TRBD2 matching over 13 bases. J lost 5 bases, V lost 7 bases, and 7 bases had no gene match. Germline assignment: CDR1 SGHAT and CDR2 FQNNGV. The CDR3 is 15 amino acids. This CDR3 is CASNGGLAGVETQYF. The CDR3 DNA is TGTGCCAGCAATGGTGGACTAGCGGGAGTGGAGACCCAGTACTTC.

The CDR3 loop reads CASSSVRGDMNTGELFF. The CDR3 DNA is TGTGCCAGCAGTTCCGTACGAGGGGACATGAACACCGGGGAGCTGTTTTTT. The chain joins TRBV12-3 or TRBV12-4 to TRBJ2-2; possible D gene TRBD1, 6 bases. This CDR3 is built from 17 residues. Trimming took off 4 bases at V and 1 base at J, with 16 bases between the two ends.

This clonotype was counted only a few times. The CDR3 DNA reads TGTGCCAGCAGCCCCCGTCTGACTAGCGTAAAGGGCTACGAGCAGTACTTC. Translating it yields CASSPRLTSVKGYEQYF. The V gene is TRBV12-3 or TRBV12-4, the J gene TRBJ2-7; 8 nucleotides match TRBD2. J gave up 3 bases and V 6 bases, and 16 bases lay outside the gene matches. The CDR3 extends over 17 amino acids.

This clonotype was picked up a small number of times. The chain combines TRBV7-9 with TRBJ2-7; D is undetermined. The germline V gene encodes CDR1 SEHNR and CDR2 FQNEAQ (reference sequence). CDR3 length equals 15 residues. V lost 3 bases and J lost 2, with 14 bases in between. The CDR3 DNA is TGTGCCAGCAGCTTTTCAGGCGCCAGAACCTACGAGCAGTACTTC. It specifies CASSFSGARTYEQYF.

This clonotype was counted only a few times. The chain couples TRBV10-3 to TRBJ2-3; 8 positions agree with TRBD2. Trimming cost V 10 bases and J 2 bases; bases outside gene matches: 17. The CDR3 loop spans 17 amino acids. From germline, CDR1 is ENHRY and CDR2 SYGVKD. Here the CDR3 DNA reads TGTGCCACCCAGGGGACGGGGGGGCAGTTTAACACAGATACGCAGTATTTT. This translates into CATQGTGGQFNTDTQYF.

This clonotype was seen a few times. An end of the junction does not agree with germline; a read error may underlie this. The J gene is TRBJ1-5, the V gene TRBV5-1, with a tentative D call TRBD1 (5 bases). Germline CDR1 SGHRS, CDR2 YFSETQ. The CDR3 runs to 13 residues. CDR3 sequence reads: CASSLEQDQPQHF. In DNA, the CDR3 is TGTGCCAGCAGCTTAGAACAGGATCAGCCCCAGCATTTT.

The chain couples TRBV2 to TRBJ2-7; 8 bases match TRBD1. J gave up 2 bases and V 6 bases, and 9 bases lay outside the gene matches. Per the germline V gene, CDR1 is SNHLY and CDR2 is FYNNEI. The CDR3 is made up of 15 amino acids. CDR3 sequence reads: CASSLDRGPAYEQYF. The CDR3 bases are TGTGCCAGCAGCCTCGACAGGGGCCCAGCCTACGAGCAGTACTTC. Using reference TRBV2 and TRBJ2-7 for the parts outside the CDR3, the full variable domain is EPEVTQTPSHQVTQMGQEVILRCVPISNHLYFYWYRQILGQKVEFLVSFYNNEISEKSEIFDDQFSVERPDGSNFTLKIRSTKLEDSAMYFCASSLDRGPAYEQYFGPGTRLTVT.

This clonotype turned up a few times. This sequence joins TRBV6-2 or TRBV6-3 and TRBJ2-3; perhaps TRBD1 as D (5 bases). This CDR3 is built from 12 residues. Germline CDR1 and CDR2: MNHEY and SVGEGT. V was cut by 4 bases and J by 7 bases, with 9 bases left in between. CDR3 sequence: CASSSQGYTQYF. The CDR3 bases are TGTGCCAGCAGTTCTCAGGGATATACGCAGTATTTT.

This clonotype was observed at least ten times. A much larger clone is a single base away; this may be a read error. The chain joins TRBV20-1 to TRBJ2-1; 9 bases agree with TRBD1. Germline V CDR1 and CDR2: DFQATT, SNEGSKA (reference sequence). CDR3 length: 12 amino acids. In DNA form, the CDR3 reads TGCAGGGCCCCGGACAGGGGCAATGAGCAGTTCTTC. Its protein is CRAPDRGNEQFF.

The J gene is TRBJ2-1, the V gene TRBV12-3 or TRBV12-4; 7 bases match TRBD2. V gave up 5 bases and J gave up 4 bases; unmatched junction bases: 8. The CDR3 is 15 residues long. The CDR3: CASSETSPKYNEQFF. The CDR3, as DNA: TGTGCCAGCAGTGAGACTAGCCCTAAATACAATGAGCAGTTCTTC.

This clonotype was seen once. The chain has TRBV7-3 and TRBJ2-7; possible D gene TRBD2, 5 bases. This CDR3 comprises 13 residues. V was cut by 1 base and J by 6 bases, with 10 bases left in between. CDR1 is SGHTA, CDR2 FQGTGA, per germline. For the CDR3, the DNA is TGTGCCAGCAGCTTAATGGACGGGGTCGAGCAGTACTTC. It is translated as CASSLMDGVEQYF.

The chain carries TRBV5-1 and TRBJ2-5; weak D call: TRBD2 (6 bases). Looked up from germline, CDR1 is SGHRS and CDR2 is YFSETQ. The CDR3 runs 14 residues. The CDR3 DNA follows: TGCGCATCAACCCCGGCGGGAAAGAGAGAGACCCAGTACTTC. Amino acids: CASTPAGKRETQYF.

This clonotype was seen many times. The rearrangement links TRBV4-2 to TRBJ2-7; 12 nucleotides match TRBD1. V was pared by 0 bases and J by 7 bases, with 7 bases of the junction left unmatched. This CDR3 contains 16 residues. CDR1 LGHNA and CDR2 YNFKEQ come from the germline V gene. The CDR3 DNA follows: TGTGCCAGCAGCCAAGAAGAGGGACAGGGGGCGAGAGAGCAGTACTTC. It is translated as CASSQEEGQGAREQYF.

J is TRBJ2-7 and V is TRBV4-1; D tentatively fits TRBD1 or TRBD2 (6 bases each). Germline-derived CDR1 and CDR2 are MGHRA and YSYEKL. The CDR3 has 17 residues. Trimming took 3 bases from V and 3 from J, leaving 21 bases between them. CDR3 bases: TGCGCCAGCAGCCACGGGACCGGGGGCCCGCTTAGCTACGAGCAGTACTTC. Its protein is CASSHGTGGPLSYEQYF.

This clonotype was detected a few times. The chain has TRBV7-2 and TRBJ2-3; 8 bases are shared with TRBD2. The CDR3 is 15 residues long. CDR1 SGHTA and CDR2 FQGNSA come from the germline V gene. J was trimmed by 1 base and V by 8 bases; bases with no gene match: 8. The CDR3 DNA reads TGTGCCAGCGGCCGCCAGCGGGGGCGCACAGATACGCAGTATTTT. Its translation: CASGRQRGRTDTQYF.